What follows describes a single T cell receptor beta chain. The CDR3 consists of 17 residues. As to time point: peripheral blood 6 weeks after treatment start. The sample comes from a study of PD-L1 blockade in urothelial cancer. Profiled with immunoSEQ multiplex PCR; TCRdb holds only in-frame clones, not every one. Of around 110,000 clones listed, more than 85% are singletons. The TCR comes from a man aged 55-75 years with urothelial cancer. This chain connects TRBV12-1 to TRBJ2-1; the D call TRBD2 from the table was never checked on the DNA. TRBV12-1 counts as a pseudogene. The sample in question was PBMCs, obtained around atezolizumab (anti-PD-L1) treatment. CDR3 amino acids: CASSFAPLEGSYNEQFF. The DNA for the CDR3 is TGTGCCAGCAGCTTTGCCCCTCTAGAAGGCTCCTACAATGAGCAGTTCTTC.